The rows below give T cell receptor beta chains drawn from one sample of a study of Graves' ophthalmopathy and Graves' hyperthyroidism. TCRdb used MiXCR to reprocess the multiplex PCR reads, holding one entry per CDR3 protein. Of under 350,000 distinct CDR3 sequences in the sample, roughly a sixth are singletons; the top ten hold more than 9%. Sequencing was done on a sample of peripheral blood. The receptors originated from an adult man with Graves' ophthalmopathy. CDR3s include the opening cysteine and the closing phenylalanine or tryptophan. The D gene is left open where the match is weak. Expanded clones get a size class; other rows say once, few or many, or leave the size out.

>-|TRBV2|TRBJ2-5|many
CASRRRDAARETQYF
TGTGCCAGCAGACGACGGGACGCAGCCAGAGAGACCCAGTACTTC
>-|TRBV4-2|TRBJ1-5|many
CASSQNYNQPQHF
TGTGCCAGCAGCCAAAACTACAATCAGCCCCAGCATTTT
>-|TRBV12-3/TRBV12-4|TRBJ1-1|-
CASRDEGLTEAFF
TGTGCCAGCAGGGACGAGGGGTTGACTGAAGCTTTCTTT
>-|TRBV12-3/TRBV12-4|TRBJ2-4|many
CASSLRTSGNIQYF
TGTGCCAGCAGTTTACGGACATCAGGAAACATTCAGTACTTC
>-|TRBV6-2/TRBV6-3|TRBJ1-5|-
CASGLKQPQHF
TGTGCCAGCGGGTTAAAACAGCCCCAGCATTTT
>TRBD1|TRBV25-1|TRBJ1-6|many
CASSGTGSAYNSPLHF
TGTGCCAGCAGTGGGACAGGGTCCGCCTATAATTCACCCCTCCACTTT
>TRBD1|TRBV20-1|TRBJ2-7|many
CSASSGGLDYEQYF
TGCAGTGCTAGTTCAGGGGGTTTGGATTACGAGCAGTACTTC
>TRBD1|TRBV10-3|TRBJ2-7|many
CAISNPGQGGEQYF
TGTGCCATCAGCAATCCCGGACAGGGTGGAGAGCAGTACTTC
>-|TRBV20-1|TRBJ2-6|-
CSATVQGSGANVLTF
TGCAGTGCAACCGTACAAGGGTCTGGGGCCAACGTCCTGACTTTC
>-|TRBV10-2|TRBJ1-2|many
CASSEAATAYGYTF
TGCGCCAGCAGTGAGGCGGCGACCGCTTATGGCTACACCTTC
>TRBD1|TRBV27|TRBJ1-5|many
CASSPGTGSNQPRHF
TGTGCCAGCAGCCCTGGGACAGGGTCCAATCAGCCCCGGCATTTT
>-|TRBV6-1|TRBJ2-7|many
CASSEDLPSSRIDEQYF
TGTGCCAGCAGTGAAGATCTGCCGAGTAGTCGTATCGACGAGCAGTACTTC
>-|TRBV5-1|TRBJ1-1|many
CASSSAGPNTEAFF
TGCGCCAGCAGCTCGGCCGGGCCAAACACTGAAGCTTTCTTT
>TRBD2|TRBV5-1|TRBJ2-6|many
CASSFGLAGGPGANVLTF
TGCGCCAGCAGCTTCGGACTAGCGGGGGGGCCCGGGGCCAACGTCCTGACTTTC
>-|TRBV7-2|TRBJ2-7|many
CASSQKYEQYF
TGTGCCAGCAGCCAGAAATACGAGCAGTACTTC
>-|TRBV5-1|TRBJ2-7|many
CASSHSAGQPRLHYEQYF
TGCGCCAGCAGCCACTCGGCGGGACAACCTAGACTGCACTACGAGCAGTACTTC
>-|TRBV6-2/TRBV6-3|TRBJ2-2|-
CASNILITGELFF
TGTGCCAGCAACATACTGATCACCGGGGAGCTGTTTTTT
>-|TRBV7-8|TRBJ1-3|many
CASSFGLSGNTIYF
TGTGCCAGCAGCTTTGGACTCTCTGGAAACACCATATATTTT
>-|TRBV24-1|TRBJ2-7|many
CATSEPGREDEQYF
TGTGCCACCAGTGAGCCGGGCAGGGAGGACGAGCAGTACTTC
>-|TRBV2|TRBJ2-7|-
CASSENRYSYEQYF
TGTGCCAGCAGTGAAAACAGGTACTCCTACGAGCAGTACTTC
>-|TRBV2|TRBJ2-7|many
CASSPGRAYEQYF
TGTGCCAGCAGCCCGGGCAGGGCCTACGAGCAGTACTTC
>-|TRBV20-1|TRBJ1-1|many
CSASIDGRGTEAFF
TGCAGTGCTAGCATCGATGGGCGAGGCACTGAAGCTTTCTTT
>-|TRBV7-7|TRBJ2-5|-
CASSLASQSQETQYF
TGTGCTAGCAGCTTAGCGTCTCAGTCCCAAGAGACCCAGTACTTC
>-|TRBV27|TRBJ1-4|-
CASGFGVGEKLFF
TGTGCCAGCGGGTTTGGGGTAGGGGAAAAACTGTTTTTT
>TRBD1|TRBV28|TRBJ2-7|-
CASRLTGTVYEQYF
TGTGCCAGCAGACTCACCGGGACAGTCTACGAGCAGTACTTC
>-|TRBV14|TRBJ2-7|-
CASSQGRGHYEQYF
TGTGCCAGCAGCCAAGGGCGGGGCCACTACGAGCAGTACTTC
>TRBD1|TRBV12-3/TRBV12-4|TRBJ2-5|many
CASSYGTGRETQYF
TGTGCCAGCAGTTACGGGACAGGGCGAGAGACCCAGTACTTC
>-|TRBV12-3/TRBV12-4|TRBJ1-2|many
CASSLMMQGKNGYTF
TGTGCCAGCAGTTTAATGATGCAGGGGAAGAATGGCTACACCTTC
>-|TRBV30|TRBJ2-7|many
CAWSLGRGTYEQYF
TGTGCCTGGAGTTTAGGCAGGGGCACCTACGAGCAGTACTTC
>TRBD2|TRBV28|TRBJ2-7|many
CASSPWAASGGFRGVEQYF
TGTGCCAGCAGTCCGTGGGCGGCTAGCGGAGGCTTTAGAGGGGTTGAGCAGTACTTC
>TRBD1|TRBV19|TRBJ1-5|many
CASSQGQGNQPQHF
TGTGCCAGTAGTCAGGGACAGGGGAATCAGCCCCAGCATTTT
>-|TRBV11-2|TRBJ2-7|many
CASSLGVADSYEQYF
TGTGCCAGCAGCTTAGGGGTAGCGGACTCCTACGAGCAGTACTTC
>-|TRBV7-3|TRBJ2-7|few
CASSLDSTYEQYF
TGTGCCAGCAGCCTCGACTCCACCTACGAGCAGTACTTC
>-|TRBV7-9|TRBJ2-4|many
CASSSREEIGKNIQYF
TGTGCCAGCAGCAGTCGGGAAGAAATAGGCAAAAACATTCAGTACTTC
>-|TRBV5-1|TRBJ1-5|many
CASSFSGNQPQHF
TGCGCCAGCAGCTTTAGTGGCAATCAGCCCCAGCATTTT
>-|TRBV28|TRBJ1-2|many
CASTFTGLVGYGYTF
TGTGCCAGCACCTTTACAGGGCTGGTCGGCTATGGCTACACCTTC
>TRBD1|TRBV6-5|TRBJ1-1|many
CASSYAGTGEAFF
TGTGCCAGCAGTTACGCCGGGACAGGGGAAGCTTTCTTT
>-|TRBV27|TRBJ1-1|many
CASSFWQDTEAFF
TGTGCCAGCAGTTTCTGGCAGGACACTGAAGCTTTCTTT